This note documents a single T cell receptor beta chain sequence. Its antigen is unidentified. With V trimmed by 2 bases and J by 0 bases, 12 bases remained unmatched. The CDR3 spans 19 residues. The germline gives CDR1 SEHNR, CDR2 FQNEAQ (reference sequence). The data belong to a study of T cell therapy after organ transplantation. Study-level points and caveats: Reconstitution after therapy seemingly combined transferred and product-undetected endogenous clonotypes. In nonresponders, large pretherapy expansions changed minimally after therapy.

Profiling relied on immunoSEQ multiplex PCR, and the TCRdb table lists in-frame clones only, not all of them. Of 15,000 to 20,000 clones in the sample, over 75% were seen once. Time point denoted: 4-8 weeks after completion of therapy. This receptor was identified in a human patient who had received a solid organ transplant and had CMV disease. Certain T cells may be donor cells from the graft. This chain joins TRBV7-9 and TRBJ2-3; 9 bases are a match to TRBD2. The input for sequencing was CD8+ T cells from blood, taken after autologous CMV-specific T cell therapy. The CDR3 is CASSLPRGGSGGSTDTQYF. For the CDR3, the DNA is TGTGCCAGCAGCTTACCCCGGGGGGGTAGCGGGGGAAGCACAGATACGCAGTATTTT.